These 12 T cell receptor beta chains were sequenced from one sample in a study of blood T cells in healthy people across ages. Alongside a J-beta primer mix, a sample-barcoded 5' primer served in a second PCR lasting roughly 7 to 12 cycles. TCRdb reprocessed the 5' RACE reads via MiXCR and lists one record per CDR3 protein. Of 700,000 or so distinct CDR3 sequences in the sample, 20% to 25% were seen once. The sequenced material came from blood. These receptors all stem from a man aged 65 to 85 in good health.

This rearrangement joins TRBV6-2 or TRBV6-3 to TRBJ1-4, with D unclear. This CDR3 has 14 amino acids. V lost 2 bases and J lost 8, with 12 bases in between. The germline V gene has CDR1 MNHEY and CDR2 SVGEGT. This CDR3 reads CASSYGQLWEKLFF. The DNA of the CDR3 is TGTGCCAGCAGTTACGGGCAGCTTTGGGAAAAACTGTTTTTT.

This chain links TRBV12-3 or TRBV12-4 with TRBJ1-4, with no clear D. V was clipped by 5 bases and J by 13 bases, with 14 bases between them. The length of the CDR3 is 12 residues. The CDR3 spells CASSGNQGGLFF. CDR3 DNA: TGTGCCAGCAGTGGGAATCAAGGCGGACTGTTTTTT.

The chain recombines TRBV3-1 with TRBJ2-1; 10 bases match TRBD2. Germline V lookup: CDR1 LGHDT, CDR2 YNNKEL (reference sequence). The V and J ends lost 6 bases and 7 bases, in that order; junction bases with no gene match: 9. The CDR3 is 15 residues long. In DNA, the CDR3 is TGTGCCAGCAGTCCAGCGGGGGGGCCTAGAAATGAGCAGTTCTTC. This translates into CASSPAGGPRNEQFF.

The sample holds many counts of this clonotype. CDR3 sequence reads: CASSRQGNTEAFF. The CDR3 nucleotides read TGTGCCAGCAGCCGACAGGGAAACACTGAAGCTTTCTTT. The V call is TRBV12-3 or TRBV12-4, the J call TRBJ1-1; the match to TRBD1 covers 7 bases. This CDR3 is 13 amino acids long. V lost 6 bases and J lost 2; bases outside the gene matches: 3.

The chain links TRBV12-3 or TRBV12-4 to TRBJ2-5; 10 bases align to TRBD2. Trimming at V came to 7 bases and at J to 1 base, leaving 9 bases not matched to a gene. This CDR3 has 16 residues. The CDR3 sequence is CASTPGSGGFQETQYF. In DNA form, the CDR3 reads TGTGCCAGCACCCCCGGTAGCGGGGGGTTCCAAGAGACCCAGTACTTC.

The V gene is TRBV7-2, the J gene TRBJ1-5, with 10 bases that match TRBD1. V was clipped by 5 bases and J by 6 bases; unmatched bases: 4. This CDR3 is 14 amino acids long. Germline values: CDR1 SGHTA, CDR2 FQGNSA. The CDR3 DNA sequence: TGTGCCAGCAGCCCCGGACAGGGGGGTCAGCCCCAGCATTTT. Translation: CASSPGQGGQPQHF.

Many counts were recorded for this clonotype. The gene calls are TRBV29-1 and TRBJ1-4; maybe TRBD1 (6 bases). The CDR3 loop spans 14 amino acids. Germline V gives CDR1 SQVTM, CDR2 ANQGSEA. Trimming shortened V by 4 bases and J by 2 bases, and 11 bases separated the two germline ends. The CDR3 nucleotides are TGCAGCGTTGTGATAAGGGGGACTAATGAAAAACTGTTTTTT. Its translation is CSVVIRGTNEKLFF.

This clonotype turned up a few times. The chain recombines TRBV5-5 with TRBJ2-7, with TRBD1 matching 7 bases. Unmatched junction bases numbered 6, after V lost 3 bases and J lost 3 bases. There are 14 residues in the CDR3. CDR1 and CDR2 (germline): SGHKS, YYEKEE (reference sequence). For the CDR3, the DNA is TGTGCCAGCAGCTCCACCTGGGACAGCTACGAGCAGTACGTC. Encoded protein: CASSSTWDSYEQYV.

A word on this clonotype: A read error may produce the germline difference seen at one junction end. The V and J genes are TRBV7-9 and TRBJ1-4; D is unclear. The CDR3 runs 15 residues. CDR1 and CDR2 (germline): SEHNR, FQNEAQ (reference sequence). The CDR3 is CASSLPGATNERLFF. The DNA for the CDR3 is TGTGCCAGCAGCCTCCCGGGAGCAACTAATGAAAGACTGTTTTTT.

This clonotype was seen a few times. CDR3 DNA: TGTGCCAGCAGCCAAGATAGAAAAATCTATGGCTACACCTTC. Translating gives CASSQDRKIYGYTF. This chain links TRBV14 with TRBJ1-2; the D is unclear. Per germline, CDR1 SGHDN and CDR2 FVKESK. The CDR3 length is 14 residues. V was shortened by 0 bases and J by 4 bases, with 9 bases between the two germline ends. The complete variable domain, with remaining parts taken from reference TRBV14 and TRBJ1-2, reads EAGVTQFPSHSVIEKGQTVTLRCDPISGHDNLYWYRRVMGKEIKFLLHFVKESKQDESGMPNNRFLAERTGGTYSTLKVQPAELEDSGVYFCASSQDRKIYGYTFGSGTRLTVV.

The V and J genes are TRBV5-1 and TRBJ2-1; 12 bases are a match to TRBD2. From germline, CDR1 is SGHRS and CDR2 YFSETQ. This CDR3 is 18 amino acids long. J was trimmed by 1 base and V by 2 bases; bases with no gene match: 7. This CDR3 reads CASSFQLAGGLSYNEQFF. The CDR3 region has the DNA TGCGCCAGCAGCTTTCAACTAGCGGGGGGTCTTTCCTACAATGAGCAGTTCTTC.

V gene TRBV3-1 combines with J gene TRBJ2-5, with 8 bases that match TRBD1. The ends lost 4 bases at V and 5 bases at J; junction bases unmatched: 9. The CDR3 has 15 amino acids. CDR1 LGHDT and CDR2 YNNKEL come from the germline V gene (reference sequence). The CDR3 sequence: CASSPDREVGETQYF. As DNA, the CDR3 is TGTGCCAGCAGCCCGGACAGGGAGGTGGGGGAGACCCAGTACTTC.